The present entry profiles one T cell receptor (beta chain) with its context. Its antigen is unknown. Clones were sequenced by immunoSEQ multiplex PCR, and TCRdb holds only the in-frame ones, with some missing. The sample lists roughly 99,000 clones; more than 85% were seen once. The timepoints at which blood was sampled were baseline, cycle 4 day 1, and cycle 7 day 1. This sample was taken from a study of OX40 agonist ivuxolimab in advanced cancers. Study overall: A partial response was reached by three patients: one with hepatocellular carcinoma and two with cutaneous melanoma.

This CDR3 spans 14 amino acids. Germline V gives CDR1 SGHTS, CDR2 YDEGEE. V dropped 7 bases and J dropped 4 bases, with 18 bases sitting between them. Study outcomes and limitations: Clonal expansion from baseline to week 6 occurred in both CD4+ and CD8+ T cells.

The clonotype was recovered from an adult with an advanced solid tumor such as melanoma, head and neck, liver or kidney cancer. This chain uses TRBV5-8 with TRBJ2-7; D gene uncertain. Sequenced here: CD4+ or CD8+ T cells sorted from blood, sampled in a trial of the OX40 agonist ivuxolimab. CDR3 DNA: TGTGCCAGCTCTATCCGGGTCCTTGTTTACGAGCAGTACTTC. Residues: CASSIRVLVYEQYF.